These T cell receptor beta chains were read from a single sample in a study of cytomegalovirus exposure and HLA in healthy donors. Data came from immunoSEQ multiplex PCR; TCRdb stores just in-frame clones and leaves some out. Counted here are 65,000 to 100,000 clones, about three quarters occurring once; the ten biggest clones make up 6%. The sample consisted of PBMCs. The source is a female donor in good health and CMV-seronegative. Each CDR3 is given with its conserved first and last residue. Fields, in order: clone size, D gene, J gene, V gene, CDR3 DNA, CDR3 protein. A D gene is named only where the DNA matches it firmly. A clone size is listed for some rows: how often the clone was seen (once, few, many), or a class if it is expanded.

clone size: NA
D gene: TRBD2
J gene: TRBJ2-5
V gene: TRBV5-1
CDR3 DNA: TGCGCCTGTCGAATCTCTAGCGGGGGTCTGCGGGAGCAGTACTTC
CDR3 protein: CACRISSGGLREQYF

clone size: once
D gene: NA
J gene: TRBJ2-6
V gene: TRBV7-2
CDR3 DNA: TGTGCCAGCAGCTTAAGTAGTCCTGGGGCCAACGTCCTGACTTTC
CDR3 protein: CASSLSSPGANVLTF

clone size: NA
D gene: TRBD1
J gene: TRBJ2-2
V gene: TRBV7-9
CDR3 DNA: TGTGCCAGCAGCCCTAGGACAGGAAACACCGGGGAGCTGTTTTTT
CDR3 protein: CASSPRTGNTGELFF

clone size: NA
D gene: NA
J gene: TRBJ2-3
V gene: TRBV29-1
CDR3 DNA: TGCAGCGGACGGGGTACAGATACGCAGTATTTT
CDR3 protein: CSGRGTDTQYF

clone size: NA
D gene: TRBD1
J gene: TRBJ2-3
V gene: TRBV7-3
CDR3 DNA: TGTGCCAGCAGCCCAGTGGGACAGGGTGCAAATACGCAGTATTTT
CDR3 protein: CASSPVGQGANTQYF

clone size: NA
D gene: NA
J gene: TRBJ1-2
V gene: TRBV5-1
CDR3 DNA: TGCGCCAGCAGCTCGACCGGGAATTCGGCTAACTATGGCTACACCTTC
CDR3 protein: CASSSTGNSANYGYTF

clone size: NA
D gene: TRBD1
J gene: TRBJ2-2
V gene: TRBV5-1
CDR3 DNA: TGCGCCAGCAGCCCACAGGGGTCCACCGGGGAGCTGTTTTTT
CDR3 protein: CASSPQGSTGELFF

clone size: NA
D gene: NA
J gene: TRBJ1-5
V gene: TRBV19
CDR3 DNA: TGTGCCAGTAGTGGGCACAGTAATCAGCCCCAGCATTTT
CDR3 protein: CASSGHSNQPQHF

clone size: NA
D gene: TRBD1
J gene: TRBJ2-7
V gene: TRBV10-1
CDR3 DNA: TGCGCCAGCAGTCCTCGACAGGGGAGCTACGAGCAGTACTTC
CDR3 protein: CASSPRQGSYEQYF

clone size: NA
D gene: TRBD1
J gene: TRBJ1-1
V gene: TRBV7-9
CDR3 DNA: TGTGCCAGCAGCTCCGCCGGGACAGGGCCGAACACTGAAGCTTTCTTT
CDR3 protein: CASSSAGTGPNTEAFF